The rows below give T cell receptor beta chains drawn from one sample of a study of CD8 T cells in Susac syndrome. TCRdb independently ran MiXCR on the immunoSEQ multiplex PCR reads; one entry per CDR3 protein. The profile shows 200,000 to 250,000 distinct CDR3 sequences, around 95% of them singletons. Source material: CD4+ T cells from PBMCs. Receptors were obtained from a human donor with multiple sclerosis. Both conserved end residues are part of each CDR3. A D gene is named only where the DNA matches it firmly. Some rows have no size entry. The others give once, few or many, or a class for an expanded clone.

d_gene: TRBD2; j_gene: TRBJ2-1; abundance: once; v_gene: TRBV27; CDR3aa: CASSLVRLAGNYNEQFF; CDR3nt: TGTGCCAGCAGTTTAGTCCGACTAGCGGGGAACTACAATGAGCAGTTCTTC
d_gene: NA; j_gene: TRBJ2-7; abundance: NA; v_gene: TRBV6-5; CDR3aa: CASRGQIYEQYF; CDR3nt: TGTGCCAGCAGAGGGCAAATCTACGAGCAGTACTTC
d_gene: TRBD2; j_gene: TRBJ2-1; abundance: NA; v_gene: TRBV5-1; CDR3aa: CASSFLAGVNNEQFF; CDR3nt: TGCGCCAGCAGCTTCCTCGCGGGAGTGAACAATGAGCAGTTCTTC
d_gene: TRBD1; j_gene: TRBJ1-2; abundance: once; v_gene: TRBV5-1; CDR3aa: CASSQDRGLAYGYTF; CDR3nt: TGCGCCAGCAGCCAGGACAGGGGACTCGCCTATGGCTACACCTTC
d_gene: TRBD1; j_gene: TRBJ1-2; abundance: NA; v_gene: TRBV15; CDR3aa: CATSVGQGAANYGYTF; CDR3nt: TGTGCCACCAGCGTGGGACAGGGGGCGGCTAACTATGGCTACACCTTC
d_gene: TRBD1; j_gene: TRBJ1-1; abundance: NA; v_gene: TRBV20-1; CDR3aa: CSASRGQGFTEAFF; CDR3nt: TGCAGTGCTAGTAGGGGACAGGGGTTCACTGAAGCTTTCTTT
d_gene: NA; j_gene: TRBJ2-1; abundance: NA; v_gene: TRBV12-3/TRBV12-4; CDR3aa: CASSLVGGNEQFF; CDR3nt: TGTGCCAGCAGTTTGGTAGGAGGGAATGAGCAGTTCTTC
d_gene: NA; j_gene: TRBJ2-1; abundance: NA; v_gene: TRBV3-1; CDR3aa: CASSQEERTGHQFF; CDR3nt: TGTGCCAGCAGCCAAGAAGAACGGACGGGACACCAGTTCTTC
d_gene: NA; j_gene: TRBJ1-1; abundance: NA; v_gene: TRBV7-9; CDR3aa: CASSLDLRWDIHTEAFF; CDR3nt: TGTGCCAGCAGCTTAGATCTGCGGTGGGACATCCACACTGAAGCTTTCTTT
d_gene: NA; j_gene: TRBJ1-2; abundance: NA; v_gene: TRBV6-2/TRBV6-3; CDR3aa: CASRGPNYGYTF; CDR3nt: TGTGCCAGCAGGGGTCCTAACTATGGCTACACCTTC
d_gene: TRBD1; j_gene: TRBJ2-3; abundance: NA; v_gene: TRBV28; CDR3aa: CASTPSTGTGSTDTQYF; CDR3nt: TGTGCCAGCACTCCCTCCACCGGGACAGGGAGCACAGATACGCAGTATTTT